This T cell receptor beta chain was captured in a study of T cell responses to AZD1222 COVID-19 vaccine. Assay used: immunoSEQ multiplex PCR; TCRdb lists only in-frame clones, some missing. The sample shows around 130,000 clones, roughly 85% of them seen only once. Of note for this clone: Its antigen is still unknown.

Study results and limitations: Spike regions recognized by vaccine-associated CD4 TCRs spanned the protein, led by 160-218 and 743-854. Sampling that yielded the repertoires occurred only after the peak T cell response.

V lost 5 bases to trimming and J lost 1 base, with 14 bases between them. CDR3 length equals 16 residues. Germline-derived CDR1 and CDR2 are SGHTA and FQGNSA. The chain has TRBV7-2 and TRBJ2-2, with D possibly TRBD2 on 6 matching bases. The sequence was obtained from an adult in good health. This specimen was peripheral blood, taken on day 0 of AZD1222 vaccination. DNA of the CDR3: TGTGCCAGCAGCGCCGTGGGAGCGGGGAACACCGGGGAGCTGTTTTTT. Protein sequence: CASSAVGAGNTGELFF.